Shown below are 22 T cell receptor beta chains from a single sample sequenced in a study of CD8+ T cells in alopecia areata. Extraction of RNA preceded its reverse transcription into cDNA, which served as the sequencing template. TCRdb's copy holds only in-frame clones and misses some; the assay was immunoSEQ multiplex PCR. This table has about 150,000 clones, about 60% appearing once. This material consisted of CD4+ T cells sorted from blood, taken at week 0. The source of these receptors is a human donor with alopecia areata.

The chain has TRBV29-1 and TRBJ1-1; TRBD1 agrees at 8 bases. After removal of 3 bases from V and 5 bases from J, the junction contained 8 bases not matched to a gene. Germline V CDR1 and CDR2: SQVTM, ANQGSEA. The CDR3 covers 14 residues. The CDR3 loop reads CSVENWTGRTEAFF. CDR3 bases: TGCAGCGTTGAGAATTGGACAGGGAGGACTGAAGCTTTCTTT.

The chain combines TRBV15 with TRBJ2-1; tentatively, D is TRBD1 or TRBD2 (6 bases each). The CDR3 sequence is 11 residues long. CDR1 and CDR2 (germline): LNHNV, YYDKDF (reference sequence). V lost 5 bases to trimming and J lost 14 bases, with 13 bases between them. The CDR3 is CATSGGRGKFF. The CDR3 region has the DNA TGTGCCACCAGCGGGGGCCGGGGGAAGTTCTTC. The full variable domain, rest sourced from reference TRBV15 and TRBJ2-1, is DAMVIQNPRYQVTQFGKPVTLSCSQTLNHNVMYWYQQKSSQAPKLLFHYYDKDFNNEADTPDNFQSRRPNTSFCFLDIRSPGLGDTAMYLCATSGGRGKFFGPGTRLTVL.

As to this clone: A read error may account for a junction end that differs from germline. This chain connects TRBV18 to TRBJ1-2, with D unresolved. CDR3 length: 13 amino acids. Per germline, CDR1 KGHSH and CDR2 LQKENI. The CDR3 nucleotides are TGTGCCAGCTCACCTCAAGGCCACGCCGACACTCGGTTC. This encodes CASSPQGHADTRF.

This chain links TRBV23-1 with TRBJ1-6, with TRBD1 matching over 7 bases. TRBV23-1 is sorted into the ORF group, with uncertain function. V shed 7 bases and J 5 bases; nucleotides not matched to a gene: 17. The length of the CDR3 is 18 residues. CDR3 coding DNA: TGCGCCAGCACCCACGGACAGGTGCAACCAACCAATAATTCACCCCTCCACTTT. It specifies CASTHGQVQPTNNSPLHF.

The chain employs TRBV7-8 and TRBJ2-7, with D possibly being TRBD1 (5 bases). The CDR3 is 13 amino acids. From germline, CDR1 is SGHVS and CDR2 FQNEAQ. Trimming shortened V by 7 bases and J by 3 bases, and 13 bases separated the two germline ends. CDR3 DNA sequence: TGTGCCAGCAACCAGGGATCTTACTACGAGCAGTACTTC. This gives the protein CASNQGSYYEQYF.

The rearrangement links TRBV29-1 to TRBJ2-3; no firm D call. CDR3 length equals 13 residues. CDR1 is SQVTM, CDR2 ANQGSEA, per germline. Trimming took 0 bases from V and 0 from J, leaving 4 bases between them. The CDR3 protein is CSVEEWSTDTQYF. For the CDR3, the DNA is TGCAGCGTTGAAGAGTGGAGCACAGATACGCAGTATTTT.

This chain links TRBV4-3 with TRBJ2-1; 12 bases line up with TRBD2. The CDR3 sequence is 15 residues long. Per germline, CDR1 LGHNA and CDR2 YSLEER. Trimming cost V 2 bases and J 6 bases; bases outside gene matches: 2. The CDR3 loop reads CASSQPSGGANEQFF. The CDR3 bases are TGCGCCAGCAGCCAACCTAGCGGGGGGGCCAATGAGCAGTTCTTC.

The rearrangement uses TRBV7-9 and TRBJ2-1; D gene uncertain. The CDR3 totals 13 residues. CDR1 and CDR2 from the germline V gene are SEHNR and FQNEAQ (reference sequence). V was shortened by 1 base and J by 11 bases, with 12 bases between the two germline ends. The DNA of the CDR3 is TGTGCCAGCAGCTTAGTGGCAGACGGTCAGCAGTTCTTC. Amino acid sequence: CASSLVADGQQFF.

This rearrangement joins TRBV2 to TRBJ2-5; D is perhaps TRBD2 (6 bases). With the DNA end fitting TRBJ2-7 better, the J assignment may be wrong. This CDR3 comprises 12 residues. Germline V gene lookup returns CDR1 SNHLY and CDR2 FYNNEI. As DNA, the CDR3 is TGTGCCAGCGGAGGGTTTCCTGGCGAGCAGTACTTC. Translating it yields CASGGFPGEQYF.

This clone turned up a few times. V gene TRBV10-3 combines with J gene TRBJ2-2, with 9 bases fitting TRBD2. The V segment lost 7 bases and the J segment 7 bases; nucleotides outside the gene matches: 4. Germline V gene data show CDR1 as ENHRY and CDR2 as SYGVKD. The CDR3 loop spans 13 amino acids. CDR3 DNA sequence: TGTGCCATCACCGGACTAGCGAACGGGGAGCTGTTTTTT. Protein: CAITGLANGELFF.

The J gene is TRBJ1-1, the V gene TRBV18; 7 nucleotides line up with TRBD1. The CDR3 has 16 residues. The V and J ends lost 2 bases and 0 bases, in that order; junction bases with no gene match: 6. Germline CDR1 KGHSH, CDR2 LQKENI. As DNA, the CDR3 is TGTGCCAGCTCACCATCGACAGGGCTCATGAACACTGAAGCTTTCTTT. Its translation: CASSPSTGLMNTEAFF.

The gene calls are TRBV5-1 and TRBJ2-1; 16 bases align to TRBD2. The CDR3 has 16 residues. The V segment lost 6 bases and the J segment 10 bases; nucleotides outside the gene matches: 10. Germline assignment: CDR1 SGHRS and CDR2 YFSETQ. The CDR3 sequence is CASTRGTSGRVWEQFF. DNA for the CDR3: TGCGCCAGCACCCGGGGGACTAGCGGGAGGGTCTGGGAGCAGTTCTTC.

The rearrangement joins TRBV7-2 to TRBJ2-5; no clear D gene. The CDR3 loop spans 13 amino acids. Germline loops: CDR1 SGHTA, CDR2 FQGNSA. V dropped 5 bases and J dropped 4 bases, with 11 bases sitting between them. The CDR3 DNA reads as TGTGCCAGCAGCCCCCGACCGATAGAGACCCAGTACTTC. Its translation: CASSPRPIETQYF.

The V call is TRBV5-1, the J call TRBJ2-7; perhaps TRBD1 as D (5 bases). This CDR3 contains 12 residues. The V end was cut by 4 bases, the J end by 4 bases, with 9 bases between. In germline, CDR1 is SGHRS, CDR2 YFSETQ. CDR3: CASSQDTYEQYF. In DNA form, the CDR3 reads TGCGCCAGCAGCCAGGACACGTACGAGCAGTACTTC.

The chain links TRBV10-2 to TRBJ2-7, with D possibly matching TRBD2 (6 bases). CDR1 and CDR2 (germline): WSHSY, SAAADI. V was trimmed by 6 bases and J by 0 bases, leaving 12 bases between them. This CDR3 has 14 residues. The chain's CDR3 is CASRGLSSSYEQYF. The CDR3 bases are TGCGCCAGCAGGGGACTGTCGAGCTCCTACGAGCAGTACTTC.

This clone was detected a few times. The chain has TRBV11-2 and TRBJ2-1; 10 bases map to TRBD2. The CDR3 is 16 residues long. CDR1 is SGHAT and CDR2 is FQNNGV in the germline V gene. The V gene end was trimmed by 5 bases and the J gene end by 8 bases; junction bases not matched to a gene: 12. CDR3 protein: CASSPRVSGGADEQFF. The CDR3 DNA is TGTGCCAGCAGCCCCCGAGTCAGCGGGGGGGCGGATGAGCAGTTCTTC.

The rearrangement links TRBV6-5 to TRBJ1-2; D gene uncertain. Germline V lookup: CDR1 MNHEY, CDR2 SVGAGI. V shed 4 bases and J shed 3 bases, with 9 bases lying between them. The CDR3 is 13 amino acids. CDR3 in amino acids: CASSLMAYYGYTF. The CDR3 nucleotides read TGTGCCAGCAGTTTAATGGCCTACTATGGCTACACCTTC.

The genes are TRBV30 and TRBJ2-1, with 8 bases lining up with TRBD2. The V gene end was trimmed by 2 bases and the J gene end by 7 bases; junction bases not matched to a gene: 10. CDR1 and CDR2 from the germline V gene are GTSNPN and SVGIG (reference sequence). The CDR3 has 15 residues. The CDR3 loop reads CAWSPRGLVSNEQFF. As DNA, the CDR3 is TGTGCCTGGAGTCCTAGGGGACTAGTCAGTAATGAGCAGTTCTTC.

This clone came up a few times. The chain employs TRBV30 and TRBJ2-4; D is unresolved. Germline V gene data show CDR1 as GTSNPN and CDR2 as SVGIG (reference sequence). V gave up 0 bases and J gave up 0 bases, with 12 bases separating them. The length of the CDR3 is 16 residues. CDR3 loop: CAWSVTRHLAKNIQYF. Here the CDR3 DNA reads TGTGCCTGGAGTGTAACCCGACATTTAGCCAAAAACATTCAGTACTTC.

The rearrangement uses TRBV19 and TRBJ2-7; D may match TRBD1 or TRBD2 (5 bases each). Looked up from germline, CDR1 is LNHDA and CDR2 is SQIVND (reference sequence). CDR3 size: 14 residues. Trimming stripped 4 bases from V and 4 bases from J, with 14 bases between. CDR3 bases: TGTGCCAGTAGTAAGGTAGGGGAGAGGTACGAGCAGTACTTC. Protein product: CASSKVGERYEQYF.

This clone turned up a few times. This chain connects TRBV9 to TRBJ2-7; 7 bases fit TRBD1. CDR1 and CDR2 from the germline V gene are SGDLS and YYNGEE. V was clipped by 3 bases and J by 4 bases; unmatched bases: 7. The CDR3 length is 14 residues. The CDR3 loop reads CASSAGTAPYEQYF. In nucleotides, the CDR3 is TGTGCCAGCAGCGCCGGGACAGCACCGTACGAGCAGTACTTC.

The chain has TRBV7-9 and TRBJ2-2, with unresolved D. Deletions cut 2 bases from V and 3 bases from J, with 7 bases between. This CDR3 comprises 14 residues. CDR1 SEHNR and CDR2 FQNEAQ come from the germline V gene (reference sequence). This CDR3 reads CASSLRADTGELFF. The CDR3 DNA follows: TGTGCCAGCAGCTTAAGGGCTGACACCGGGGAGCTGTTTTTT.